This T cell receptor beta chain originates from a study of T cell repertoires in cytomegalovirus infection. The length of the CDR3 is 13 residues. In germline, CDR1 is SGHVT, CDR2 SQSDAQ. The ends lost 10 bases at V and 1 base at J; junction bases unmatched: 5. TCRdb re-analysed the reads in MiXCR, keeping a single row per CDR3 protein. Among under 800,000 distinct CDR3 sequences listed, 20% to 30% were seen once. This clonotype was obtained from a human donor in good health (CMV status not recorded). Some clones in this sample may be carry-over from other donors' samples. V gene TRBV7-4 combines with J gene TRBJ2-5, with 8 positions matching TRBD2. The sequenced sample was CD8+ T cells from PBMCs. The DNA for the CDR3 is TGTGCCACCCCGGGGGGGACCCAAGAGACCCAGTACTTC. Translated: CATPGGTQETQYF.